The clone carrying this T cell receptor beta chain appeared many times. Template switching added a universal primer site, and cDNA bore unique molecular identifiers. TCRdb ran MiXCR on the 5' RACE reads and lists one entry per CDR3 protein. The sample has 500,000 to 650,000 distinct CDR3 sequences, about 7.1% seen once; the top ten hold 1.6%. This record belongs to a study of identical twins. With 1 base removed from V and 3 bases from J, the gap between germline ends came to 7 bases. The germline V gene has CDR1 DFQATT and CDR2 SNEGSKA (reference sequence). CDR3 length: 12 residues. Healthy Caucasians provided all donations. These data were also filed under a second study, of yellow fever vaccine responses in identical twins.

What was sequenced was PBMCs. The receptor was isolated from a woman under 30 in good health. The chain uses TRBV20-1 and TRBJ2-7; D might be TRBD1 (5 bases). In DNA, the CDR3 is TGCAGTGCTAGAGGGGGCGGCTACGAGCAGTACGTC. This gives the protein CSARGGGYEQYV.